This TCR beta chain was recovered during a study of T cell responses to AZD1222 COVID-19 vaccine. Germline CDR1 reads KGHSH; CDR2 reads LQKENI. This CDR3 is 15 amino acids long. With 4 bases removed from V and 3 bases from J, the gap between germline ends came to 15 bases. Profiling relied on immunoSEQ multiplex PCR, and the TCRdb table lists in-frame clones only, not all of them. Of around 120,000 clones listed, more than 70% are singletons. This TCR was sampled from an adult who received the AZD1222 COVID-19 vaccine. The V call is TRBV18, the J call TRBJ2-5, with D possibly matching TRBD1 (6 bases). Sequencing was performed on peripheral blood, taken 28 days after the second AZD1222 dose. This CDR3 reads CASSQRGRDKETQYF. CDR3 nucleotides: TGTGCCAGCTCACAAAGGGGCCGGGACAAAGAGACCCAGTACTTC.